This TCR beta chain was observed in a study of T cells expressing NK-cell markers. About this clonotype: What it binds is unknown.

TCRdb re-called the 5' RACE reads, yielding one record per CDR3 amino acid sequence without DNA. Its clone listing holds over 250,000 distinct CDR3 sequences. Broader study findings: Dominant NKG2C+ clonotypes accounted for roughly 1.0-7.0% of CD8+ T cells in more than 5 donors. HCMV specificity of the expanded NKG2C+ T cell clones was not established.

This CDR3 contains 15 residues. Germline loops: CDR1 SGHRS, CDR2 YFSETQ. The sequenced sample consisted of blood T cells: a sorted CD56 or NKG2C T cell subset, CD4+ or CD8+ T cells, or bulk PBMC T cells (not recorded which). The receptor was derived from a woman between 18 and 70 years old in good health. The chain combines TRBV5-1 with TRBJ2-1; the D call of TRBD1 rests on TCRdb alone, since no DNA is present to check it. CDR3: CASSLGALGVHEQFF.